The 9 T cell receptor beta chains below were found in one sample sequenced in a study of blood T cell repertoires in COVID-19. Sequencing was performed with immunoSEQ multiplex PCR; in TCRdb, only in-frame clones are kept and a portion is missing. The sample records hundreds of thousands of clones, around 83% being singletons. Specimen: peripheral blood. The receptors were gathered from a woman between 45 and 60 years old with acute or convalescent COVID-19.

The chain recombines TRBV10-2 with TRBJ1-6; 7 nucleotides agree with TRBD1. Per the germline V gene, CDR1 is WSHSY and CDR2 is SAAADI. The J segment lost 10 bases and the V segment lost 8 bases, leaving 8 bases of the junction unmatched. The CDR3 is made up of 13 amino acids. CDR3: CASFEGAGSPLHF. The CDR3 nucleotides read TGCGCCAGCTTTGAGGGGGCAGGATCACCCCTCCACTTT.

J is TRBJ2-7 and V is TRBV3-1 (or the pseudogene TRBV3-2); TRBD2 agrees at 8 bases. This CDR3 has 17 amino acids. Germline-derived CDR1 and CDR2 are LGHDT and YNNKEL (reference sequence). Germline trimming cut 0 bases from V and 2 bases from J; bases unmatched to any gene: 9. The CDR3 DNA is TGTGCCAGCAGCCAAGATCCAGGGCTAGCGGGTGCCTACGAGCAGTACTTC. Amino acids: CASSQDPGLAGAYEQYF.

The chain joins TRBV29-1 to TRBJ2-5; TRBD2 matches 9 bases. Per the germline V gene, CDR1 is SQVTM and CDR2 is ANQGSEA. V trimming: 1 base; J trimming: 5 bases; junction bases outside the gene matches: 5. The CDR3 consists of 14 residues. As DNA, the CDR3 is TGCAGCGTTGAAGGGCGGGAGGGCGAGGAGACCCAGTACTTC. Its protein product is CSVEGREGEETQYF.

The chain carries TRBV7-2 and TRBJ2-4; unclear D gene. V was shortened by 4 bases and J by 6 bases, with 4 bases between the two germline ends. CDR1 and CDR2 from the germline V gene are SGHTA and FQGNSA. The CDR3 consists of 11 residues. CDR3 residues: CASSSSNIQYF. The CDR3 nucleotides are TGTGCCAGCAGCTCTTCAAACATTCAGTACTTC.

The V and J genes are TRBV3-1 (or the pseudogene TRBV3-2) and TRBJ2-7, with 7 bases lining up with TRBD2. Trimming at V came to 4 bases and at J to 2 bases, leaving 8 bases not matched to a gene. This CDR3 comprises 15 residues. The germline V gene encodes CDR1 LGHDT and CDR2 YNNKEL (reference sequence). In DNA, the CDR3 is TGTGCCAGCAGCCCTAGCGGCTACACAACCTACGAGCAGTACTTC. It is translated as CASSPSGYTTYEQYF.

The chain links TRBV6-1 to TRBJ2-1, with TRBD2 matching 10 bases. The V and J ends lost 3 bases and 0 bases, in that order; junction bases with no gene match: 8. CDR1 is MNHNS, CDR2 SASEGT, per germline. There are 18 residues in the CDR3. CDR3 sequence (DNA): TGTGCCAGCAGTGAGTTTCTAGCGGGGGAAAGCTCCTACAATGAGCAGTTCTTC. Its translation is CASSEFLAGESSYNEQFF.

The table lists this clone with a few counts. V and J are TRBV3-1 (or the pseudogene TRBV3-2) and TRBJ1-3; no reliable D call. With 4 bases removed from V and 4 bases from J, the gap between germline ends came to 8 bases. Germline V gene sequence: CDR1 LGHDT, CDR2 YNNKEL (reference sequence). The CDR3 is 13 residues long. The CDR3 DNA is TGTGCCAGCAGCCTTACAGACGGAAACACCATATATTTT. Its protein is CASSLTDGNTIYF.

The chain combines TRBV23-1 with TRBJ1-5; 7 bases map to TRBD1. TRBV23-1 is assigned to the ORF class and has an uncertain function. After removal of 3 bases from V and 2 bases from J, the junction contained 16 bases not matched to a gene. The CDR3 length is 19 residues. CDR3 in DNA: TGCGCCAGCAGTCACTCGGGGAGTAGAGGGGGCGGGTGCAATCAGCCCCAGCATTTT. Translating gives CASSHSGSRGGGCNQPQHF.

For the CDR3, the DNA is TGTGCCAGCAGCTCCAATTCCGGGTCCTACAATGAGCAGTTCTTC. It encodes CASSSNSGSYNEQFF. The chain recombines TRBV11-1 with TRBJ2-1; D ambiguous. The CDR3 length is 15 residues. Germline loops: CDR1 SGHAT, CDR2 FQDESV (reference sequence). V gave up 4 bases and J gave up 1 base, with 11 bases separating them.